The clone carrying this TCR beta chain was counted many times. Antigen unknown. These data are taken from a study of T cells after yellow fever vaccination. Whole-study findings and limits: Detected again after the booster were most primary-vaccination clones, at 95% to 96% CD4 and approximately 87% CD8.

This CDR3 region has 14 residues. Trimming took 6 bases from V and 4 from J, leaving 15 bases between them. Per germline, CDR1 MDHEN and CDR2 SYDVKM. TCRdb re-called the 5' RACE reads with MiXCR, one entry per CDR3 protein. Found here are some 110,000 distinct CDR3 sequences, more than 5.5% of them singletons; the top ten hold roughly 3%. Sequencing used CD4+ T cells sorted from PBMCs, obtained more than 35 days after the first yellow fever vaccination. The origin of this receptor is a man younger than 35 who received the YFV17D yellow fever vaccine. The V gene is TRBV28, the J gene TRBJ1-2; tentative D call: TRBD1 (5 bases). This chain's CDR3 is CASRTGTQSYGYTF. The CDR3, as DNA: TGTGCCAGCAGAACCGGGACGCAGAGCTATGGCTACACCTTC.